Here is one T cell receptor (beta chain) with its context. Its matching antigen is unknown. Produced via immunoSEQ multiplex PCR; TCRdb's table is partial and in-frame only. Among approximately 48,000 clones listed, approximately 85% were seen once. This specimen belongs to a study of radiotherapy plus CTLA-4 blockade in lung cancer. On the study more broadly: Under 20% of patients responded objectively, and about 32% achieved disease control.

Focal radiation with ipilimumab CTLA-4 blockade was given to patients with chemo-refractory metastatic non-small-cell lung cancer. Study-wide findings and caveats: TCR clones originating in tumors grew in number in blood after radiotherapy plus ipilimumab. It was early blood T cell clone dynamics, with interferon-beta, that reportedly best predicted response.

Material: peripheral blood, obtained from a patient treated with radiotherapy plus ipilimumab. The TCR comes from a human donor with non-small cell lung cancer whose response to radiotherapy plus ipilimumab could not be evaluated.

CDR3: CASSYGGGRSGEQFF. In DNA form, the CDR3 reads TGTGCCAGCAGTTACGGAGGGGGCAGGTCGGGTGAGCAGTTCTTC. V and J are TRBV6-5 and TRBJ2-1, with a weak D call TRBD1 (7 bases). In germline, CDR1 is MNHEY, CDR2 SVGAGI. This CDR3 spans 15 amino acids. The V gene lost 2 bases and the J gene lost 9 bases, with 17 bases spanning the gap.